This T cell receptor beta chain stems from a study of blood T cell repertoires in COVID-19 (TCRdb year 2020). For the study in its entirety: The collaborator samples originated in the United States, Italy and Spain and spanned the acute and convalescent phases of COVID-19. Where available, HLA class I and class II types were obtained from metadata supplied by the sample provider rather than from assay-based typing. Deeply sampled blood TCRbeta repertoires from subjects exposed to, actively infected with, or recovered from COVID-19 were included in the dataset. The material from the prospective study consisted of cDNA or gDNA derived from T cells, B-cell-depleted T cells, or PBMCs. Nearly every sample came with metadata listing a de-identified subject ID, COVID-19 status, age in years and sex. The repertoires were released in a freely available public database intended as a resource for research on the immune response to SARS-CoV-2. Samples were obtained from the ongoing ImmuneRACE study (first 160 participants) and from 1,200 or so subjects provided by 6 global collaborators.

TCRbeta CDR3 regions were amplified from genomic DNA by means of the immunoSEQ Assay, a bias-controlled multiplex PCR. Per the original workflow: Within the assay, amplification of reference gene primers was used to estimate how many nucleated cells each sample contained. To quantify the absolute abundance of each unique TCRbeta CDR3 rearrangement, sequence reads were collapsed and filtered. For each sample, productive Simpson clonality was calculated by taking the square root of Simpson's diversity index across productive rearrangements. TCRdb mirrors the immuneACCESS table, restricted to in-frame sequences. Some clones are absent from its copies; in checked studies, under half trace to an unresolved V gene, and the reason for the others is unknown. V, J and clone size are those of that table, while D and trimming were read from the DNA. The sample data list 250,000 or so clones, and about 80% of these were observed just once. Roughly 3.1% of the sample is held by the ten biggest clonotypes.

In the prospective study, participants were about 18 to 95 years old, resided in fewer than 25 geographic areas of the United States, and were enrolled through a virtual design. In the prospective study, participants were assigned to cohorts based on the clinical history participants reported in a screening survey and a study questionnaire. Recovered participants in ImmuneRACE Cohort 3 were defined as having two consecutive negative NP/OP PCR tests, clearance from a healthcare professional, or resolution of symptoms. In the prospective study, mobile phlebotomists collected whole blood, serum and a nasopharyngeal or oropharyngeal swab from each participant. Over a 2-month period, participants in the prospective study had the option of providing additional blood draws and questionnaires. Before DNA extraction, prospective study blood samples were shipped either frozen or at room temperature. On this clone: Its recognized antigen is unknown. No qualities accompany the bases; no much larger clone lies one base away.

Results and caveats for the whole study, not just this receptor: Clinical and demographic metadata were provided uncurated, with the amount varying by source and participant.

This receptor was obtained from a man in his fifties or sixties who had recovered from COVID-19. The sample consisted of PBMCs or T cells enriched from blood (not recorded which).

The DNA sequence is given as TGTGCCAGCAGTTCTGAGCGGGGGTTCGGAGGTGGCTACACCTTC. Its protein reads: CASSSERGFGGGYTF. In this chain, TRBV6-5 is recombined with TRBJ1-2; possibly the D gene is TRBD1, per 5 matching bases. V is cut by 4 bases and J by 7 bases, and the space between the germline ends is 19 bases. The germline V gene gives CDR1 as MNHEY and CDR2 as SVGAGI. Its CDR3 holds 15 amino acids, cysteine through phenylalanine. Kept here is only the CDR3 DNA, which spans 45 bases and is read in frame from base 1.